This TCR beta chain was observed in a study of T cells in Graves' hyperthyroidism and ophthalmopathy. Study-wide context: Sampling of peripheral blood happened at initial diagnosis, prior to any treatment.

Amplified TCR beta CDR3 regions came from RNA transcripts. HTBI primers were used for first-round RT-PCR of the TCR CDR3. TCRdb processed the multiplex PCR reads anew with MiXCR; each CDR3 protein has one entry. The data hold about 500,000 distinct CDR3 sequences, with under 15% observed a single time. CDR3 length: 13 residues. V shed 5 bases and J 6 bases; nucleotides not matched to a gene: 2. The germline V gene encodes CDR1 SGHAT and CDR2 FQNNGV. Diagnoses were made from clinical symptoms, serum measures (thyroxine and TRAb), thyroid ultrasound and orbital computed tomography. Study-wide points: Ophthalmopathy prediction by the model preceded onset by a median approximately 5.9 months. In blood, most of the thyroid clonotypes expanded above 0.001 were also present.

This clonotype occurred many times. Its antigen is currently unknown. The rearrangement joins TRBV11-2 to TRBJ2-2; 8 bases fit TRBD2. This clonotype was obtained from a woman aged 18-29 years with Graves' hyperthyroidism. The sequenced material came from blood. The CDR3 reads CASSRAGAGELFF. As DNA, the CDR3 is TGTGCCAGCAGCCGAGCGGGAGCCGGGGAGCTGTTTTTT. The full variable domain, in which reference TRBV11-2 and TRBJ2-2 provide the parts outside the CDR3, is EAGVAQSPRYKIIEKRQSVAFWCNPISGHATLYWYQQILGQGPKLLIQFQNNGVVDDSQLPKDRFSAERLKGVDSTLKIQPAKLEDSAVYLCASSRAGAGELFFGEGSRLTVL.